This T cell receptor (beta chain) is drawn from a study of shared clonotypes between healthy human individuals. Across the whole study: With ages of 18 to 49, the donors were a couple of women and three men.

Naive CD8 isolation took CD45RO-negative cells positively selected for CCR7 and excluded terminally differentiated effector memory CD45RA+ cells. It was about 190 ng DNA, 25,000 to 35,000 T cell genomes, that sorted-subset replicate PCRs used. Sequenced by immunoSEQ multiplex PCR; TCRdb stores in-frame clones only, minus some. Here the sample spans around 2,000,000 clones, approximately 94% being singletons. A single count supports this clone. This receptor was obtained from a young man in good health. The sample was naive CD8+ T cells sorted from blood.

The CDR3 here is CASSARTGNEQYF. CDR3 nucleotides: TGCGCCAGCAGCGCCCGGACAGGGAACGAGCAGTACTTC. The chain uses TRBV4-1 and TRBJ2-7; 8 bases match TRBD1. From germline, CDR1 is MGHRA and CDR2 YSYEKL. With 5 bases clipped from V and 5 bases from J, the junction kept 5 bases outside the gene matches. This CDR3 contains 13 residues.